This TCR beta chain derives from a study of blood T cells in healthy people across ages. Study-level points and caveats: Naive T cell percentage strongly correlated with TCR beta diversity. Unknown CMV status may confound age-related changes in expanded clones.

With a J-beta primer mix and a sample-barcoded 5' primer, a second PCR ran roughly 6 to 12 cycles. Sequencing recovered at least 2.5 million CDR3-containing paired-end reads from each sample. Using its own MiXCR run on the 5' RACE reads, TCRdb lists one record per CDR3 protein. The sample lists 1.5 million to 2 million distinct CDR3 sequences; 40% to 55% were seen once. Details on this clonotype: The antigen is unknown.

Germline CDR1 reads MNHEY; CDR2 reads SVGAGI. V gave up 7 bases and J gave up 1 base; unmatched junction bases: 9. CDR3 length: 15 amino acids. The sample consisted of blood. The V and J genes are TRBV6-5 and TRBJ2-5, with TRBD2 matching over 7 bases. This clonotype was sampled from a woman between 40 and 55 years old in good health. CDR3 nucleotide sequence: TGTGCCAGCAACTCCGGCGGGGGAGGCCAAGAGACCCAGTACTTC. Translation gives CASNSGGGGQETQYF.